Listed below are T cell receptor beta chains from one sample, sequenced in a study of shared clonotypes between healthy human individuals. Here immunoSEQ multiplex PCR was the method, and the copy in TCRdb shows in-frame clones only, minus some. The repertoire includes roughly 680,000 clones, over 55% of them detected once, and approximately 1.7% sits in the top ten. Sequenced input: memory CD4+ T cells sorted from blood. All receptors come from a woman aged 30 to 39 in good health. CDR3s include the opening cysteine and the closing phenylalanine or tryptophan. Fields, in order: J gene, CDR3 length, V gene, D gene, clone size, CDR3 DNA, CDR3 protein. A D gene is named only where the DNA matches it firmly. Not all rows give a size; the values are once, few, many and, for expanded clones, a class.

TRBJ2-7 | 14 | TRBV6-1 | TRBD2 | few | TGTGCCAGCAGGGAACCGGGACTAGCGGCCGAGCAGTACTTC | CASREPGLAAEQYF
TRBJ1-1 | 13 | TRBV11-3 | - | - | TGTGCCAGCAGCCAATATTTAGGGGAGGAAGCTTTCTTT | CASSQYLGEEAFF
TRBJ2-3 | 17 | TRBV5-6 | - | - | TGTGCCAGCAGCTCCTACTCTCGCGGGATAAGGGCAGATACGCAGTATTTT | CASSSYSRGIRADTQYF
TRBJ2-7 | 13 | TRBV27 | TRBD1 | - | TGTGCCTCAATGACAGGGCATATTTCCGAGCAGTACTTC | CASMTGHISEQYF
TRBJ2-2 | 16 | TRBV7-9 | TRBD1 | - | TGTGCCAGCAGCTTAGCCGACAGGGCCAGGACCGGGGAGCTGTTTTTT | CASSLADRARTGELFF
TRBJ2-5 | 15 | TRBV5-1 | - | - | TGCGCCAGCAGCTTCCGAGGAGCAGGGGAGGAGACCCAGTACTTC | CASSFRGAGEETQYF
TRBJ2-1 | 14 | TRBV7-9 | - | - | TGTGCCAGCAGCTTAGTGGTGGGCAACAATGAGCAGTTCTTC | CASSLVVGNNEQFF
TRBJ2-3 | 16 | TRBV5-1 | TRBD2 | - | TGCGCCAGCAGCTTGGAGGGAGGGCACTTCACAGATACGCAGTATTTT | CASSLEGGHFTDTQYF
TRBJ2-7 | 15 | TRBV27 | TRBD1 | - | TGTGCCAGCAGCCAATCCGGACAGGGGTTGGGGGAGCAGTACTTC | CASSQSGQGLGEQYF
TRBJ2-7 | 16 | TRBV5-1 | TRBD2 | once | TGCGCCAGCAGCACCGGACTAGCGGGAGCTCTCAACGAGCAGTACTTC | CASSTGLAGALNEQYF
TRBJ1-2 | 13 | TRBV7-9 | - | few | TGTGCCAGCAGCTTAGCCCAGAACTATGGCTACACCTTC | CASSLAQNYGYTF
TRBJ1-5 | 15 | TRBV7-6 | - | - | TGTGCCAGCAGTTCTTCCCCGTATAGCAATCAGCCCCAGCATTTT | CASSSSPYSNQPQHF
TRBJ1-5 | 15 | TRBV2 | - | - | TGTGCCAGCAGTGAAGGCGGGGTGAGCAATCAGCCCCAGCATTTT | CASSEGGVSNQPQHF
TRBJ1-5 | 21 | TRBV15 | TRBD1 | - | TGTGCCACCAGCAGGGACTCACCGACAGGGATTGGGGAATATAGCAATCAGCCCCAGCATTTT | CATSRDSPTGIGEYSNQPQHF
TRBJ2-1 | 16 | TRBV5-1 | TRBD2 | - | TGCGCCAGCAGCTTCACTAGCGGGAGCTCCTACAATGAGCAGTTCTTC | CASSFTSGSSYNEQFF
TRBJ1-5 | 13 | TRBV5-8 | - | - | TGTGCCAGCAGCTCAGGTTCAGGGAGGACCCAGCATTTT | CASSSGSGRTQHF
TRBJ2-7 | 15 | TRBV6-5 | - | few | TGTGCCAGCAGTCTTACCCAGGGGTATACCTACGAGCAGTACTTC | CASSLTQGYTYEQYF
TRBJ2-1 | 19 | TRBV7-9 | TRBD2 | - | TGTGCCAGCAGAGGGACGGGAGGGCCGGAAAAGATAAGGACAAATGAGCAGTTCTTC | CASRGTGGPEKIRTNEQFF
TRBJ1-4 | 12 | TRBV2 | TRBD1 | - | TGTGCCAGCCGGGGACAGGCCCAAAAACTGTTTTTT | CASRGQAQKLFF
TRBJ2-5 | 14 | TRBV5-1 | TRBD1 | - | TGCGCCAGCAGCTTGGCAGGGGGCGATGAGACCCAGTACTTC | CASSLAGGDETQYF
TRBJ2-1 | 15 | TRBV5-4 | - | - | TGTGCCAGCAGCTTTGACAGGACAGTATACAATGAGCAGTTCTTC | CASSFDRTVYNEQFF
TRBJ2-7 | 15 | TRBV7-9 | TRBD2 | - | TGTGCCAGCAGCTTCCCGGGACTAGGCGACTACGAGCAGTACTTC | CASSFPGLGDYEQYF
TRBJ2-1 | 16 | TRBV5-4 | TRBD2 | - | TGTGCCAGCAGCCCGACCCTAGCGGAGACTATCCATGAGCAGTTCTTC | CASSPTLAETIHEQFF
TRBJ1-2 | 16 | TRBV7-2 | TRBD1 | - | TGTGCCAGCAGCTTAGGGGGACAGGGGGCGAACTATGGCTACACCTTC | CASSLGGQGANYGYTF
TRBJ2-7 | 15 | TRBV18 | - | - | TGTGCCAGCTCACCACTCCCCCCGAGGGCTGGGGAGCAGTACTTC | CASSPLPPRAGEQYF
TRBJ1-6 | 13 | TRBV7-7 | - | - | TGTGCCAGCTCGGTCGGGTTTGATTCACCCCTCCACTTT | CASSVGFDSPLHF
TRBJ2-6 | 18 | TRBV19 | TRBD1 | - | TGTGCCAGTAGTCGAGCAGGGGGACAACCCTCTGGGGCCAACGTCCTGACTTTC | CASSRAGGQPSGANVLTF
TRBJ1-3 | 20 | TRBV30 | TRBD1 | few | TGTGCCTGGAGTGTATTTTGGCGCAGGGGGGTAAGAAACTCTGGAAACACCATATATTTT | CAWSVFWRRGVRNSGNTIYF
TRBJ2-5 | 14 | TRBV5-1 | TRBD2 | - | TGCGCCAGCAGCTTGGGGCAGGGAGGGGAGACCCAGTACTTC | CASSLGQGGETQYF
TRBJ2-1 | 18 | TRBV13 | - | once | TGTGCCAGCAGCAACCGACAGGAAATACTTTCAGAATACAATGAGCAGTTCTTC | CASSNRQEILSEYNEQFF
TRBJ2-5 | 15 | TRBV7-7 | TRBD1 | - | TGTGCCAGCAGCCCCTACGGACAGGGACAAGAGACCCAGTACTTC | CASSPYGQGQETQYF
TRBJ1-2 | 14 | TRBV7-9 | - | - | TGTGCCAGCAGCCTAAACACAGGGATCTATGGCTACACCTTC | CASSLNTGIYGYTF
TRBJ2-1 | 15 | TRBV19 | TRBD1 | - | TGTGCCAGTAGTCCCCGGACAGGGGTTTACAATGAGCAGTTCTTC | CASSPRTGVYNEQFF
TRBJ1-5 | 14 | TRBV7-8 | - | once | TGTGCCAGCAGCTTAGAGTTAGGGCCTCAGCCCCAGCATTTT | CASSLELGPQPQHF
TRBJ1-1 | 12 | TRBV5-5 | - | few | TGTGCCAGCAGCAGCTACGTCACTGAAGCTTTCTTT | CASSSYVTEAFF